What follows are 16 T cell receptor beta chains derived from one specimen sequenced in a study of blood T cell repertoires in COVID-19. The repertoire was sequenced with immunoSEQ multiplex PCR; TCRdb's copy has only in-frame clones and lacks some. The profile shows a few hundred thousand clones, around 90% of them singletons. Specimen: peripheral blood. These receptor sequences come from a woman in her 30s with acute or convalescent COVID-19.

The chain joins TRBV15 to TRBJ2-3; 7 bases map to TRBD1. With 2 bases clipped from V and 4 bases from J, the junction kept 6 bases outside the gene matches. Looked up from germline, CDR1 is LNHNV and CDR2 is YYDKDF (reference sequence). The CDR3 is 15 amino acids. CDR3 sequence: CATSRYRGIPDTQYF. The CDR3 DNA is TGTGCCACCAGCAGATACAGGGGAATTCCAGATACGCAGTATTTT. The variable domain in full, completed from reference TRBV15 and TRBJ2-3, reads DAMVIQNPRYQVTQFGKPVTLSCSQTLNHNVMYWYQQKSSQAPKLLFHYYDKDFNNEADTPDNFQSRRPNTSFCFLDIRSPGLGDTAMYLCATSRYRGIPDTQYFGPGTRLTVL.

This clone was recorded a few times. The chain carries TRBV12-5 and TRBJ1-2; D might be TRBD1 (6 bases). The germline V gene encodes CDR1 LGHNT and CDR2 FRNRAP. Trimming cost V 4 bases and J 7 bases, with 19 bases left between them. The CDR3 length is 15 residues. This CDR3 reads CASGSGTGTLVGYTF. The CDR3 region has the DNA TGTGCTAGTGGTTCGGGGACCGGGACATTAGTTGGCTACACCTTC.

The CDR3 DNA reads TGTGCCAGCAGTTACTCACAGAGGGGGCGAGGTGAGCAGTTCTTC. Its protein is CASSYSQRGRGEQFF. V is TRBV6-2 or TRBV6-3 and J is TRBJ2-1; 7 nucleotides align to TRBD1. The CDR3 covers 15 residues. Germline values: CDR1 MNHEY, CDR2 SVGEGT. Trimming removed 0 bases from V and 9 bases from J; junction bases left unmatched: 8.

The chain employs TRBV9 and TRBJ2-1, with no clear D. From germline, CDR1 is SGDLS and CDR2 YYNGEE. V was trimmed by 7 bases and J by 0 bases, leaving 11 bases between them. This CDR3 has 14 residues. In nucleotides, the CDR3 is TGTGCCAGCTCGACGGGTAGCTCCTACAATGAGCAGTTCTTC. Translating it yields CASSTGSSYNEQFF.

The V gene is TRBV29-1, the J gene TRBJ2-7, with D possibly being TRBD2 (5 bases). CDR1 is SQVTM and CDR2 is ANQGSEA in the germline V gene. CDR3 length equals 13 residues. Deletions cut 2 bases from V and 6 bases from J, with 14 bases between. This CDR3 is CSVERRLEGEQYF. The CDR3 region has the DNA TGCAGCGTTGAAAGGCGGTTAGAGGGCGAGCAGTACTTC.

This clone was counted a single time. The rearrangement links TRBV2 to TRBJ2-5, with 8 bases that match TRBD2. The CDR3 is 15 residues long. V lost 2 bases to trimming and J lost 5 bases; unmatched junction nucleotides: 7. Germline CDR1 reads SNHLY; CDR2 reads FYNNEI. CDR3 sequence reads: CASSELWTSLETQYF. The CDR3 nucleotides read TGTGCCAGCAGTGAATTGTGGACTAGCCTCGAGACCCAGTACTTC.

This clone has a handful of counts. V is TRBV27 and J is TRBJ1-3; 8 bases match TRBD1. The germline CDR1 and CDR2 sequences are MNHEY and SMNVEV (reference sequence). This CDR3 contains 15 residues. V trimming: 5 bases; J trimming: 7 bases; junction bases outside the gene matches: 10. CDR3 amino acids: CASSPTTGGWNTIYF. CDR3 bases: TGTGCCAGCAGTCCAACTACAGGGGGTTGGAACACCATATATTTT.

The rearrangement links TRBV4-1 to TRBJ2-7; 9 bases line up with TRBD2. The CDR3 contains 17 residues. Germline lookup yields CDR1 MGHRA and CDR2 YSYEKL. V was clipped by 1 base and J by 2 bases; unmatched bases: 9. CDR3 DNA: TGCGCCAGCAGCCAAGTCGTAGCGGGAGTGTTTGCCTACGAGCAGTACTTC. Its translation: CASSQVVAGVFAYEQYF.

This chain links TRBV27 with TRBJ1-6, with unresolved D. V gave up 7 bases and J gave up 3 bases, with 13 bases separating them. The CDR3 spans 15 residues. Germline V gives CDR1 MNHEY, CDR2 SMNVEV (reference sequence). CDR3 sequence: CASIRTILYNSPLHF. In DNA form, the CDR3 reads TGTGCCAGCATTAGAACGATTCTCTATAATTCACCCCTCCACTTT.

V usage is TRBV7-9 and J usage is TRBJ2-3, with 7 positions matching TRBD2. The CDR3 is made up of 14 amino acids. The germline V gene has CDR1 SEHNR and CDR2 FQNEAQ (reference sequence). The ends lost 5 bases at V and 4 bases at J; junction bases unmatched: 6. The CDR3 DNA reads TGTGCCAGCAGCAACGAAGGACTAGCAGATACGCAGTATTTT. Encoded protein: CASSNEGLADTQYF.

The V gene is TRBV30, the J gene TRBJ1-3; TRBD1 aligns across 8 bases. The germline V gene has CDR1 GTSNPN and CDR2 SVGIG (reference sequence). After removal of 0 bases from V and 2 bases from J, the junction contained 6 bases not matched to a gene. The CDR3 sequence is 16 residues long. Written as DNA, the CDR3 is TGTGCCTGGAGTGTAGGACAGGGAGGCCCTGGAAACACCATATATTTT. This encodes CAWSVGQGGPGNTIYF.

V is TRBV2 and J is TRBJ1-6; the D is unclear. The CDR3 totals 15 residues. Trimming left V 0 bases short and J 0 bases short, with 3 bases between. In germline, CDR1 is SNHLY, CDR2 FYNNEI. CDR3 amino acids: CASSEASSYNSPLHF. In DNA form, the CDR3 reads TGTGCCAGCAGTGAAGCCAGCTCCTATAATTCACCCCTCCACTTT.

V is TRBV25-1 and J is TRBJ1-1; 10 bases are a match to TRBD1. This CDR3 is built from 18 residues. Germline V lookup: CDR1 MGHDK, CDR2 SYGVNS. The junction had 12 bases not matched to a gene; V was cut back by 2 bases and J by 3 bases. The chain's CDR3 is CASSERDRDRGGDTEAFF. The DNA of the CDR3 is TGTGCCAGCAGTGAACGCGACCGGGACAGGGGTGGGGACACTGAAGCTTTCTTT.

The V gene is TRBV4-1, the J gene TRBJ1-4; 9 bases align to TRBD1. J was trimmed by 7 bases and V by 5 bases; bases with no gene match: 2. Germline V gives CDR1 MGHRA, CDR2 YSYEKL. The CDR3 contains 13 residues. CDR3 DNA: TGCGCCAGCAGCTTACAGGGGGCTGAAAAACTGTTTTTT. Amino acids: CASSLQGAEKLFF.

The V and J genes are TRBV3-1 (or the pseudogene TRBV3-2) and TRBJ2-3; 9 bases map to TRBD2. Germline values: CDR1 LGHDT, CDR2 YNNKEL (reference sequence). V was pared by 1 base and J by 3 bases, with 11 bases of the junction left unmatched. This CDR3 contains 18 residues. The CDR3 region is CASSQALLAGAGTDTQYF. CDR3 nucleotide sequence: TGTGCCAGCAGCCAAGCCCTTTTAGCGGGAGCTGGGACAGATACGCAGTATTTT.

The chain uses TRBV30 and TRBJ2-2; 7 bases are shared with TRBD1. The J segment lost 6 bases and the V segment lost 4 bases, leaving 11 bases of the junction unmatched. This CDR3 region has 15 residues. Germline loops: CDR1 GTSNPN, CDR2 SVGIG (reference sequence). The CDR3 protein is CAWKGKGGEAGELFF. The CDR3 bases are TGTGCCTGGAAAGGAAAAGGGGGCGAGGCCGGGGAGCTGTTTTTT.